The T cell receptor (beta chain) under discussion was sequenced for a study of blood T cells in healthy people across ages. Study-wide findings and caveats: Diversity of TCR beta per million T cells declined in a roughly linear way with age.

Together with a sample-barcoded 5' primer, a J-beta primer mix was included in a second PCR lasting roughly 6 to 12 cycles. Each cDNA was tagged by a template-switch adaptor containing 12 random nucleotides. TCRdb called the 5' RACE reads again in MiXCR, with one record for every CDR3 protein. The table lists 1.2 million to 1.5 million distinct CDR3 sequences, approximately 63% of them singletons. Remarks on this clonotype: The antigen remains unidentified. At one boundary the junction diverges from the germline segment, which might be a read error.

The CDR3 runs 15 residues. Germline assignment: CDR1 SGHAT and CDR2 FQDESV (reference sequence). Individuals who donated were healthy Caucasians from Russia aged roughly 6 to 95. The chain joins TRBV11-1 to TRBJ2-7, with D maybe TRBD2 (6 bases). This TCR was sampled from a man aged 18 to 30 in good health. What was sequenced was blood. The CDR3 region has the DNA TGCGCCAGCAGGATAGGTCGGGAGCTATCCTACGAGCAGTACTTC. Translating gives CASRIGRELSYEQYF. Using reference TRBV11-1 and TRBJ2-7 for the parts outside the CDR3, the full variable domain is EAEVAQSPRYKITEKSQAVAFWCDPISGHATLYWYRQILGQGPELLVQFQDESVVDDSQLPKDRFSAERLKGVDSTLKIQPAELGDSAMYLCASRIGRELSYEQYFGPGTRLTVT.